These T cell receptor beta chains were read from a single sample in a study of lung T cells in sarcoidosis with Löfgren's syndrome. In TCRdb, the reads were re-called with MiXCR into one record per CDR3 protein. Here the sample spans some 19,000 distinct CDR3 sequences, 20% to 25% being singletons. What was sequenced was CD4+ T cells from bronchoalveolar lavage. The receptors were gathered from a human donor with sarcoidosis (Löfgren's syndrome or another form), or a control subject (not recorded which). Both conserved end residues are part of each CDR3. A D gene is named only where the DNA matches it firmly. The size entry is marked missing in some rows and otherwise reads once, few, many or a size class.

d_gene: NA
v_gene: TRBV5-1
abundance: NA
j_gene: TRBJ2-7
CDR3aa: CASSSGHDVYEQYF
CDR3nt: TGCGCCAGCAGCTCTGGCCACGACGTGTACGAGCAGTATTTC

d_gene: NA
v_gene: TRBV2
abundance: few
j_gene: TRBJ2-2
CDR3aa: CASSDRRNTGELFF
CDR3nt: TGTGCCAGCAGTGACAGGCGGAACACCGGGGAGCTGTTTTTT

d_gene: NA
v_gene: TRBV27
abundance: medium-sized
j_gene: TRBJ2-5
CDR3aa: CASSLDSQETQYF
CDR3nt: TGTGCCAGCAGTTTAGACAGCCAAGAGACCCAGTACTTC

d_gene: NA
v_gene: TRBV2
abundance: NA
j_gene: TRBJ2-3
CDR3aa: CASSRRASTDTQYF
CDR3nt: TGTGCCAGCAGTAGGAGGGCTAGCACAGATACGCAGTATTTT

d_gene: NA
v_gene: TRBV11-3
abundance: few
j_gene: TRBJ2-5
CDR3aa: CASSFQGSETQYF
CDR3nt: TGTGCCAGCAGCTTCCAGGGGTCGGAGACCCAGTACTTC

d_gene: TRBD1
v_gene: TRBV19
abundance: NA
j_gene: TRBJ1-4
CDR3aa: CASSSTGKGEKLLF
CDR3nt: TGTGCCAGTAGTTCGACAGGGAAGGGTGAAAAACTGCTTTTT

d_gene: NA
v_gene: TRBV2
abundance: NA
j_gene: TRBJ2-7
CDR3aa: CASMRTGTIPYEQYF
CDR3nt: TGTGCCAGCATGAGGACAGGGACTATCCCCTACGAGCAGTACTTC

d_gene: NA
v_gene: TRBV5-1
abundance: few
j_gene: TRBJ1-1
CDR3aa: CASSLLNANTEAFF
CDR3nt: TGCGCCAGCAGCTTGTTGAACGCGAACACTGAAGCTTTCTTT

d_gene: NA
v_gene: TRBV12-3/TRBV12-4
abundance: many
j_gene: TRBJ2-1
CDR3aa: CASSVDMSEQFF
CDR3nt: TGTGCCAGCAGTGTGGATATGAGTGAGCAGTTCTTC

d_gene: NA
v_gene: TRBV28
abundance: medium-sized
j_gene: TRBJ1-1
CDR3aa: CASSFQGGTEAFF
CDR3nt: TGTGCCAGCAGTTTTCAGGGAGGCACTGAAGCTTTCTTT

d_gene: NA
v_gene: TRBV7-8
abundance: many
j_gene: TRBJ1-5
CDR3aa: CASSSDRPYSNQPQHF
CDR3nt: TGTGCCAGCAGCTCGGACAGACCATATAGCAATCAGCCCCAGCATTTT

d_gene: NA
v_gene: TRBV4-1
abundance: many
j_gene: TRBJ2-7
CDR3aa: CASSPQLTGSYEQYF
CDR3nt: TGCGCCAGCAGCCCGCAATTGACGGGGAGCTACGAGCAGTACTTC

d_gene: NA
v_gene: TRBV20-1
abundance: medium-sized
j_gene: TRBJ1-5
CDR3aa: CSVRQGNQPQHF
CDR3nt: TGCAGTGTTCGGCAGGGCAATCAGCCCCAGCATTTT

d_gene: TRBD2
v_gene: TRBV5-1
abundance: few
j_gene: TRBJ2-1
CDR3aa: CASSLVAGEGNEQFF
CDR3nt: TGCGCCAGCAGCTTGGTCGCGGGAGAGGGAAATGAGCAGTTCTTC

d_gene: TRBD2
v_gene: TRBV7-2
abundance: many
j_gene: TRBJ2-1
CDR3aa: CASSLLPSGTQFF
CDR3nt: TGTGCCAGCAGCTTACTTCCAAGCGGGACGCAGTTCTTC

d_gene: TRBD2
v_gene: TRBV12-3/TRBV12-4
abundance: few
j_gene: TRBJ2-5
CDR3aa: CASSPWTRLQETQYF
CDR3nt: TGTGCCAGCAGTCCATGGACTAGACTCCAAGAGACCCAGTACTTC

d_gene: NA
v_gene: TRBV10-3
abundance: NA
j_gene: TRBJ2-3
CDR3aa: CAISESSDTQYF
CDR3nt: TGTGCCATCAGTGAGTCATCAGATACGCAGTATTTT

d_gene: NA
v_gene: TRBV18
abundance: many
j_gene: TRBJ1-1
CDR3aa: CASSQGVEAFF
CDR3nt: TGTGCCAGCTCACAAGGAGTAGAAGCTTTCTTT

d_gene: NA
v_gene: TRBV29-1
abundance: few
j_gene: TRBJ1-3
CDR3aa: CSVLQPLSSGNTIYF
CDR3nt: TGCAGCGTCCTACAGCCTTTGAGCTCTGGAAACACCATATATTTT

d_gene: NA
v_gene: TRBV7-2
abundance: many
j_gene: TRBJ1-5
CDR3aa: CASSLDSNQPQHF
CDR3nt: TGTGCCAGCAGCTTAGACAGCAATCAGCCCCAGCATTTT

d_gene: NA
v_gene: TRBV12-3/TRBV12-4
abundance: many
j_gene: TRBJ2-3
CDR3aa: CASSLQGLNFTDTQYF
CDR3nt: TGTGCCAGCAGTTTGCAGGGGCTCAACTTTACAGATACGCAGTATTTT

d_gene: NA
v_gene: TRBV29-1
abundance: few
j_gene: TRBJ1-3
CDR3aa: CSVLNQGDGNTIYF
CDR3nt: TGCAGCGTGCTCAATCAGGGAGATGGAAACACCATATATTTT

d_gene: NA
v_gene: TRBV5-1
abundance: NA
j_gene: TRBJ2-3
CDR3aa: CASNLDPRTDTQYF
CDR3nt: TGCGCCAGCAACTTGGACCCAAGGACAGATACGCAGTATTTT

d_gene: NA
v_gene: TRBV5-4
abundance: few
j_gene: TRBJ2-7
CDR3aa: CASSLEGGRDEQYF
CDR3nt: TGTGCCAGCAGCTTGGAGGGTGGAAGGGACGAGCAGTACTTC

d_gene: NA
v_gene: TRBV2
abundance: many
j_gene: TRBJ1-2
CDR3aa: CASRQGSDGYTF
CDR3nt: TGTGCCAGCAGGCAGGGCAGCGATGGCTACACCTTC

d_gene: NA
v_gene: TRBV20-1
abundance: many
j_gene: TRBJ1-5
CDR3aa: CSARRAYLNQPQHF
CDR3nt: TGCAGTGCTCGAAGGGCATACCTCAATCAGCCCCAGCATTTT

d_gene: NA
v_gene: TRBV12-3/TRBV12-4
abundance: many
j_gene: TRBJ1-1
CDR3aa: CASSVQASNTEAFF
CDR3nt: TGTGCCAGCAGTGTACAGGCCTCGAACACTGAAGCTTTCTTT